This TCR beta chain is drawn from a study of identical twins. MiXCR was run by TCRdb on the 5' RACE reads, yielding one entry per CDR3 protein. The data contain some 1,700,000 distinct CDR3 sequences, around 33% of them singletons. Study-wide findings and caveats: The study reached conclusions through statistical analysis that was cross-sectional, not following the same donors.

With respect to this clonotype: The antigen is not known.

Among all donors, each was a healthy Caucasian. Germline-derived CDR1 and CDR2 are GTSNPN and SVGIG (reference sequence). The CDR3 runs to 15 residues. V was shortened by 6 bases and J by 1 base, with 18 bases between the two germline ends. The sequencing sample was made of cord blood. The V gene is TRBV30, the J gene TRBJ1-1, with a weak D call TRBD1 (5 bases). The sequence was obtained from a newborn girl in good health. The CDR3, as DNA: TGTGCCTGCCGAAAATCCAGGGTCGGGAACACTGAAGCTTTCTTT. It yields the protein CACRKSRVGNTEAFF. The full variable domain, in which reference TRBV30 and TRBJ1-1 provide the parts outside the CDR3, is SQTIHQWPATLVQPVGSPLSLECTVEGTSNPNLYWYRQAAGRGLQLLFYSVGIGQISSEVPQNLSASRPQDRQFILSSKKLLLSDSGFYLCACRKSRVGNTEAFFGQGTRLTVV.